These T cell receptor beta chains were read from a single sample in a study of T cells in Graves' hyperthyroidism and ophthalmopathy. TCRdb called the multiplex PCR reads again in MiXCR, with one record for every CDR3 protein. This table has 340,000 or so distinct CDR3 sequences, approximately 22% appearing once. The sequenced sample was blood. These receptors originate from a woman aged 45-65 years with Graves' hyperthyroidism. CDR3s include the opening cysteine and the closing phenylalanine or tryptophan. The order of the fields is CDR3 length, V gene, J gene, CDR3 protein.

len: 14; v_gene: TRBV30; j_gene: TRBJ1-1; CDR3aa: CAWSSGHGNTEAFF
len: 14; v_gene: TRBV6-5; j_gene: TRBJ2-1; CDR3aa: CASSYSLSNNEQFF
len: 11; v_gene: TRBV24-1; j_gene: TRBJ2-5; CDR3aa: CATSDLGKQYF
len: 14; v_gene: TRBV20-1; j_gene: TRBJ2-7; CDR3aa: CSARGAKTPLEQYF
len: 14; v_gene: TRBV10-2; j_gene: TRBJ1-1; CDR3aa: CASRVGPSNTEAFF
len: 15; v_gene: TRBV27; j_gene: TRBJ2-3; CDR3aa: CASSSDRGGRDTQYF
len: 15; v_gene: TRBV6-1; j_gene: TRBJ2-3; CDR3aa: CASSEASGGKDTQYF
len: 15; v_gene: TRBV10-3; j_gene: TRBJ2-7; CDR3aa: CAISAATGDSYEQYF
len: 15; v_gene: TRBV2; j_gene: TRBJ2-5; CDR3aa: CASSTFPQGKETQYF
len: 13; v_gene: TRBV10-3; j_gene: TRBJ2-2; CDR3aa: CATRSVNTGELFF
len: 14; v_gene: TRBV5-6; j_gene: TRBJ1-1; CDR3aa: CASSRGAVNTEAFF
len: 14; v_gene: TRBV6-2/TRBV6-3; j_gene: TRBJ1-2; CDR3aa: CASLQGTTNYGYTF
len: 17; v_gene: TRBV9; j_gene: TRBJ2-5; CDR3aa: CASSPGTSGGAIETQYF
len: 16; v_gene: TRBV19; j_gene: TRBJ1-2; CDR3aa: CASSRPGQGARNGYTF
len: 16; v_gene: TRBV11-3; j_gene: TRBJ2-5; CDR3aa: CASSLKLAGGRETQYF
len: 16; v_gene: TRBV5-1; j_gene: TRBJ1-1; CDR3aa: CASSFGLQGLNTEAFF
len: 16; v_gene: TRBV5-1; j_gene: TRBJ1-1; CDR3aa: CASSLTITRISTEAFF
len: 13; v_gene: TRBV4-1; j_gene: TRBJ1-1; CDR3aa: CASSQERPSEAFF